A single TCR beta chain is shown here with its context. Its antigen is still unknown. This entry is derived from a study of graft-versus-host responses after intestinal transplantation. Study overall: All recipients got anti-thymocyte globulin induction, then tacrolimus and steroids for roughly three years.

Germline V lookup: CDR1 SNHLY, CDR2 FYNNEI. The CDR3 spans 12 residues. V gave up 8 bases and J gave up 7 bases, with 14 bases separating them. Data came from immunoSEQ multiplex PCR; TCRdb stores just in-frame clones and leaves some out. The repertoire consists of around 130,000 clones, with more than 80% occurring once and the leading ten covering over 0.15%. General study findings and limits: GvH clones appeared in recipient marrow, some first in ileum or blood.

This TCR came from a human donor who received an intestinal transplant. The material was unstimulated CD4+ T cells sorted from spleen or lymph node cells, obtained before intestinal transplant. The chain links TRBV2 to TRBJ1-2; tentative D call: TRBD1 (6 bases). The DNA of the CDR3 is TGTGCCAGCGACGACAGGCTGGCTGGCTACACCTTC. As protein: CASDDRLAGYTF.